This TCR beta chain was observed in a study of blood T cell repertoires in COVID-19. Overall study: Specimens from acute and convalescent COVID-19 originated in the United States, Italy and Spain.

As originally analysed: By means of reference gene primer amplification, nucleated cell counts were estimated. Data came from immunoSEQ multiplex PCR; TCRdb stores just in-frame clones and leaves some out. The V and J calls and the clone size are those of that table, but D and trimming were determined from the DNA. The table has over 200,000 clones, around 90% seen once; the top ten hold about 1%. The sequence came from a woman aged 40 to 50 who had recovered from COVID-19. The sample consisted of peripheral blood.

The CDR3 nucleotides are TGTGCCAGCAGTGAAGCGGTAAGAGTCCAGTATTTT. As protein: CASSEAVRVQYF. The chain has TRBV6-1 and TRBJ2-3; D unresolved. V lost 0 bases and J lost 12, with 10 bases in between. The CDR3 spans 12 residues. CDR1 and CDR2 from the germline V gene are MNHNS and SASEGT.